Below, one TCR beta chain is given with its context. Its antigen is not yet known. No base quality values were provided; no much bigger clone lies one nucleotide off. The time point label corresponds to: new active TB diagnosis, blood taken before or within 7 days of starting treatment. The patients with active tuberculosis were newly diagnosed, HIV-seronegative South African adults aged 18 years or older. Confirmation of active tuberculosis came from positive sputum smear microscopy and/or a positive M. tuberculosis culture. Immunosequencing of unsorted cryopreserved PBMC covered, on average, around 100,000 T cells per clinical donor. TCR libraries were generated with the immunoSEQ multiplex PCR assay, using TCR-beta and/or TCR-alpha/delta assays for each sample. The Illumina high-throughput platform was used to sequence the amplified TCR libraries. The authors' analysis ran thus. Clustering and dimensionality reduction relied on pairwise TCRdist distances among GMM-specific receptors from T cells that were either sorted ex vivo or expanded in vitro. The score assigned to each clinical repertoire was mean NN-distance, meaning the average TCRdist to the nearest 10% of tetramer-positive reference sequences. To compute GEM TCR motif frequency, the fraction of unique TCRs matching known GEM sequences by V/J usage and CDR3 length was calculated. Linear discriminant analysis with leave-one-out cross-validation, implemented in scikit-learn, was used to classify active tuberculosis. What TCRdb holds here is the immuneACCESS table cut down to in-frame rearrangements. Part of the clones is not present; checked against another copy, under half of the missing clones reflect an unresolved V gene, and the others are unexplained. V and J calls plus clone size are reproduced from that table; the DNA served to infer D and trimming. The sample table lists roughly 35,000 clones, around 92% of them with a count of one. The leading ten clones occupy about 7.7% of the sample.

These data come from a study of T cells in tuberculosis listed by TCRdb under 2018. About the study as a whole: To characterize T cells specific for the mycobacterial lipid antigen glucose monomycolate (GMM), the study used CD1B tetramers together with high-throughput TCR immunosequencing. With 9 to 10 people per group, a South African clinical cohort compared IGRA-negative adolescents, IGRA-positive adolescents with latent tuberculosis, and adults with active tuberculosis. PBMC from active tuberculosis patients were archived either before standard anti-tuberculosis treatment began or within 7 days of the start of that treatment.

Overall study results and their limits: Active tuberculosis TCR-alpha repertoires showed smaller mean NN-distances to GMM-specific TCRs than IGRA-negative controls, suggesting clonal expansion of these TCRs. Clinical samples were selected based on which cryopreserved specimens were available, and the active tuberculosis cases were adults whereas the controls were adolescents. The smaller NN-distances were partly driven by shorter CDR3-alpha lengths in active tuberculosis patients, and the difference for TCR-beta did not reach statistical significance. With the diverse GMM-specific repertoire as input, a classifier achieved just over 85% accuracy (AUROC about 0.9), whereas GEM motif frequencies as input gave more than 55% accuracy.

The input for sequencing was PBMCs, taken at tuberculosis diagnosis. The receptor's source is an adult with tuberculosis. Some clones in this sample may be carry-over from other donors' samples.

The sequenced DNA: TGTGCCAGCAGTCCCGGAGCGGGGAACACCGGGGAGCTGTTTTTT. It specifies CASSPGAGNTGELFF. Rearrangement joined TRBV2 to TRBJ2-2; a tentative D match to TRBD2 spans 6 bases. From cysteine to phenylalanine, the CDR3 is 15 amino acids long. Kept here is only the CDR3 DNA, which spans 45 bases and is read in frame from base 1. Per the germline V gene, SNHLY is the CDR1 and FYNNEI is the CDR2. The junction shows trimming of 5 bases on V and 1 base on J, plus 11 bases between the germline ends.